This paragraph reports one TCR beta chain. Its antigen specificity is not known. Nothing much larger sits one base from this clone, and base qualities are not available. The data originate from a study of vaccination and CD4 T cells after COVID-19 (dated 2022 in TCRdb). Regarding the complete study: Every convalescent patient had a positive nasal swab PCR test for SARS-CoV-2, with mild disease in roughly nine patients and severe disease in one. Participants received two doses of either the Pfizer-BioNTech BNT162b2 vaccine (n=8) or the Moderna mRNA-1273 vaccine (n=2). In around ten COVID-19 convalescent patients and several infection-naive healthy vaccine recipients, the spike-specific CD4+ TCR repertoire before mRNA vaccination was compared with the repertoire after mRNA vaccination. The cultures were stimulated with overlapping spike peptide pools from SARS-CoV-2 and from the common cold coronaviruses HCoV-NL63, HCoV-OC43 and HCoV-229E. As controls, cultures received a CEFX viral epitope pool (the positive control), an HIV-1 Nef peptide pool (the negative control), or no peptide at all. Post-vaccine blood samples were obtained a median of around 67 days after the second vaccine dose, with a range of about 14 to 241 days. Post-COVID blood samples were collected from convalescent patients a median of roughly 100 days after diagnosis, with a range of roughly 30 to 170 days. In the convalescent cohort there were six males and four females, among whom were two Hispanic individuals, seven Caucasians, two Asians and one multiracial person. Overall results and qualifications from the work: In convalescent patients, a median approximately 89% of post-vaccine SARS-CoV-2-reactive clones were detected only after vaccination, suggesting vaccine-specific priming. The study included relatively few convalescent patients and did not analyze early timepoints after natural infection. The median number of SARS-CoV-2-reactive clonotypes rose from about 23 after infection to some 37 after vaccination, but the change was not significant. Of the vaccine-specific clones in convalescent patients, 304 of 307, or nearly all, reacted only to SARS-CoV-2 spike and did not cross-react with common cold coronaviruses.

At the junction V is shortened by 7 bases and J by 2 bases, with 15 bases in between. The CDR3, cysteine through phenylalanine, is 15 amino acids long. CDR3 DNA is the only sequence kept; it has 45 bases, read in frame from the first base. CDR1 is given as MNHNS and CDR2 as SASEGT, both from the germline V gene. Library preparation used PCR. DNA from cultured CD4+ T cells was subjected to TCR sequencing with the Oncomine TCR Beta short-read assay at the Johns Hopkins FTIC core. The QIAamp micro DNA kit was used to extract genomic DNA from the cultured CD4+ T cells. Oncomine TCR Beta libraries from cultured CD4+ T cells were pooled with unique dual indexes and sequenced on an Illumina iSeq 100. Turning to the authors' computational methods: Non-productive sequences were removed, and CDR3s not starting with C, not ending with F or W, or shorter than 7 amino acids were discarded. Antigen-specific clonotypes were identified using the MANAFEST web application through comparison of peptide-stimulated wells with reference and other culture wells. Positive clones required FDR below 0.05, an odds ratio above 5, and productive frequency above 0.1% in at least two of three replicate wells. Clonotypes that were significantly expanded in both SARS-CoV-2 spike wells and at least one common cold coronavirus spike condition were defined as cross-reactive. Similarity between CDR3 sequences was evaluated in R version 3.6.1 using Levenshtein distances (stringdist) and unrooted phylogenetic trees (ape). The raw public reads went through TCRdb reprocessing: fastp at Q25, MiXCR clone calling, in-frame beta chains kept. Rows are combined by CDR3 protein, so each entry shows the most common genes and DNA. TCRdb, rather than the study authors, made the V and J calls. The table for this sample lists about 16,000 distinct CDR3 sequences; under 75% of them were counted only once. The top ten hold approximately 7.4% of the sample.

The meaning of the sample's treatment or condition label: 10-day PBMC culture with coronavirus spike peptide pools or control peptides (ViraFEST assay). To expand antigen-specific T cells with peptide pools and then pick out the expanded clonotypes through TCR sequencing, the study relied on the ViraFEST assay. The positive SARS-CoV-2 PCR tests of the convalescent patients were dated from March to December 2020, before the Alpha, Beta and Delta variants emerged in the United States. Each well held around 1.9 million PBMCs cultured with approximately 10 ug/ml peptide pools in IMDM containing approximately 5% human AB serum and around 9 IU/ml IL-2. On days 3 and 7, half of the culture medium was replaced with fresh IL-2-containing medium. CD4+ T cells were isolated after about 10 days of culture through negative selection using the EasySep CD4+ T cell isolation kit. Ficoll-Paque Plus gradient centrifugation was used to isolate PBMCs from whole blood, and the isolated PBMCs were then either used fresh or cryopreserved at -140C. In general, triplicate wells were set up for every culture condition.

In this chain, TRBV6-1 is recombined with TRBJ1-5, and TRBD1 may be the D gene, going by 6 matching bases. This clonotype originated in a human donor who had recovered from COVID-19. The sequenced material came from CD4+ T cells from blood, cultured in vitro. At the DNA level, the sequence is TGTGCCAGCATGGGGGGCGCGGGTGGCAATCAGCCCCAGCATTTT. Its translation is CASMGGAGGNQPQHF.